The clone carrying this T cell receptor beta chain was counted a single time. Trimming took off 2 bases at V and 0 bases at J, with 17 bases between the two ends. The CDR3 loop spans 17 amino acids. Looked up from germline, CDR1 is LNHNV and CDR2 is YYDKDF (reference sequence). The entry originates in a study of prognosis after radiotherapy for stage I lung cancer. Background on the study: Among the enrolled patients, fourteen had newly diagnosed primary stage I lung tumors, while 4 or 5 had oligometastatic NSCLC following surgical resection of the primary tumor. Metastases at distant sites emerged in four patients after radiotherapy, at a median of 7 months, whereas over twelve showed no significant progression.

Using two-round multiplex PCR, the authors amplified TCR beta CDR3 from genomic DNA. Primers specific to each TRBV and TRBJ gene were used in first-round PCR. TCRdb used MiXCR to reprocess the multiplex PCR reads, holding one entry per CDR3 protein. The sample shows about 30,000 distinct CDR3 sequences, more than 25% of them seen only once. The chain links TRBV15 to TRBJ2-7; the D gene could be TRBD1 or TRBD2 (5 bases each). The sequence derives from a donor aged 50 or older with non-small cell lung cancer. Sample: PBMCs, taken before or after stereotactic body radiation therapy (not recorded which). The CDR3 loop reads CATSRCRDELSSYEQYF. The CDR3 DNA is TGTGCCACCAGCAGATGTCGGGACGAATTAAGCTCCTACGAGCAGTACTTC.